What follows is one TCR beta chain and its context. This record belongs to a study of blood T cell repertoires in COVID-19. Looking at the study overall: Italy, Spain and the United States were the sources of the convalescent and acute COVID-19 samples. Sources were T cells, B-cell-depleted T cells, or PBMCs; the material itself was cDNA or gDNA.

This CDR3 has 15 amino acids. V shed 6 bases and J 0 bases; nucleotides not matched to a gene: 5. The V gene's germline CDR1 is MNHEY and CDR2 SVGAGI. Original data processing: Amplification with reference gene primers provided the estimates of nucleated cell counts. Profiled with immunoSEQ multiplex PCR; TCRdb holds only in-frame clones, not every one. From that table come the V and J calls and clone size; the DNA was used to work out D and trimming. The sample carries about 210,000 clones, just under 85% recorded once. The chain links TRBV6-5 to TRBJ2-1; 7 bases align to TRBD1. The TCR sequence derives from a woman between 50 and 59 years old with active or convalescent COVID-19. The sample consisted of peripheral blood. The CDR3 is CASRRQGNSYNEQFF. CDR3 in DNA: TGTGCCAGCAGACGACAGGGAAACTCCTACAATGAGCAGTTCTTC.